These T cell receptor beta chains were read from a single sample in a study of response to subunit inactivated influenza vaccine. TCRdb re-derived calls from the RT-PCR reads in MiXCR, one entry per CDR3 protein. Altogether about 190,000 distinct CDR3 sequences are present, around 14% being singletons, with the ten largest covering about a quarter. The sequencing here drew on CD8+ T cells sorted from PBMCs, taken approximately 5 days after vaccination. The receptors were gathered from a man aged 45 to 65 who received an inactivated influenza vaccine. CDR3s include the opening cysteine and the closing phenylalanine or tryptophan. Fields, in order: V gene, CDR3 length, CDR3 protein.

>TRBV6-1|15
CASRRRDSVSYEQYF
>TRBV6-5|16
CASSYSMAGKNSPLHF
>TRBV28|15
CASSSRDRVPYEQYF
>TRBV4-3|15
CASSHGTGTVYGYTF
>TRBV6-8|15
CASSTRSRGMETQYF
>TRBV29-1|16
CSVEARDRGNTGELFF
>TRBV5-5|16
CASSLFREHYTGELFF
>TRBV4-3|16
CASSQDYGSSYNEQFF
>TRBV7-6|16
CASSLLSEGGGHEQYF
>TRBV12-5|14
CASARGANSYEQYF
>TRBV29-1|12
CSVRDRADGYTF